Listed below are T cell receptor beta chains from one sample, sequenced in a study of blood T cell repertoires in COVID-19. The repertoire was sequenced with immunoSEQ multiplex PCR; TCRdb's copy has only in-frame clones and lacks some. Of fewer than 400,000 clones listed, 80% to 90% are singletons. The sequencing sample was made of PBMCs or T cells enriched from blood (not recorded which). The receptors derive from a woman aged 18-35 years who had recovered from COVID-19. CDR3s include the opening cysteine and the closing phenylalanine or tryptophan. The D gene is left open where the match is weak. Clone size is not always given. Where it is, it says once, few, many or a class for expanded clones.

clone_size,j_call,d_call,cdr3_length,v_call,cdr3_nt,cdr3_aa
NA,TRBJ1-2,NA,12,TRBV30,TGTGCCTTAGAGCGGGATAGGATAGGCTACACCTTC,CALERDRIGYTF
NA,TRBJ1-2,NA,16,TRBV7-2,TGTGCCAGCAGCTTAGAGTGGCAGGGAAAGGGCTATGGCTACACCTTC,CASSLEWQGKGYGYTF
NA,TRBJ2-1,TRBD2,20,TRBV6-6,TGTGCCAGCAGCTACGAACAACCCGGGGCAGTGGGGGGAGGGAACAATGAGCAGTTCTTC,CASSYEQPGAVGGGNNEQFF
NA,TRBJ1-2,TRBD1,14,TRBV4-1,TGCGCCAGCAGCCAAGCCACAGGGGTCTATGGCTACACCTTC,CASSQATGVYGYTF
NA,TRBJ2-7,NA,14,TRBV6-2/TRBV6-3,TGTGCCAGCAGTAGCGACAGAGGAACCTACGAGCAGTACTTC,CASSSDRGTYEQYF
NA,TRBJ2-7,TRBD1,16,TRBV7-9,TGTGCCAGCAGCTTATCTTGGGGGACAGGGCTCTACGAGCAGTACTTC,CASSLSWGTGLYEQYF
NA,TRBJ1-5,TRBD1,14,TRBV5-1,TGCGCCAGCAGCCCTGGACAGGGCATTCAGCCCCAGCATTTT,CASSPGQGIQPQHF
NA,TRBJ1-1,TRBD1,13,TRBV29-1,TGCAGCGTCGTAAAGACAGGGGGCACTGAAGCTTTCTTT,CSVVKTGGTEAFF
NA,TRBJ1-5,NA,14,TRBV9,TGTGCCAGCAGTAACCGAGGAAGCAATCAGCCCCAGCATTTT,CASSNRGSNQPQHF
NA,TRBJ2-3,NA,14,TRBV2,TGTGCCAGCCGGGGGGCGGGGAGCACAGATACGCAGTATTTT,CASRGAGSTDTQYF
NA,TRBJ1-2,NA,14,TRBV6-2/TRBV6-3,TGTGCCAGCAGCCCCGGACAAACCTCCTCTGGCTACACCTTC,CASSPGQTSSGYTF
NA,TRBJ1-5,NA,13,TRBV2,TGTGCCAGCAAGACGGAGGCGGATCAGCCCCAGCATTTT,CASKTEADQPQHF
NA,TRBJ2-2,TRBD1,16,TRBV15,TGTGCCACCAGTCCTTTCGGGACAGATGGAACCGGGGAGCTGTTTTTT,CATSPFGTDGTGELFF
NA,TRBJ1-2,NA,13,TRBV28,TGTGCCAGCAGCACTAATCGATACTATGGCTACACCTTC,CASSTNRYYGYTF
NA,TRBJ2-3,NA,16,TRBV5-6,TGTGCCAGCAGCTCAATCTCGGGACAACTCACAGATACGCAGTATTTT,CASSSISGQLTDTQYF
NA,TRBJ1-6,NA,16,TRBV12-2,TGTGCAAGTCGCTTAGAGATCCAGGGGGTCAATTCACCCCTCCACTTT,CASRLEIQGVNSPLHF
NA,TRBJ2-5,TRBD2,20,TRBV7-3,TGTGCCAGCAGCTTGCCCCTCGGACTAGCGGGGGGGCCTGTACAAGAGACCCAGTACTTC,CASSLPLGLAGGPVQETQYF
NA,TRBJ1-2,TRBD1,15,TRBV27,TGTGCCAGCAGTCGGGGGGGGACAGGGCGGTTAGGCTACACCTTC,CASSRGGTGRLGYTF
NA,TRBJ1-1,TRBD1,14,TRBV27,TGTGCCAGCAGACCTAGACAGGGGTTGACTGAAGCTTTCTTT,CASRPRQGLTEAFF
once,TRBJ1-5,TRBD1,15,TRBV6-5,TGTGCCAGCAGTTACTCCCGACAGGGATATCAGCCCCAGCATTTT,CASSYSRQGYQPQHF
many,TRBJ2-7,NA,14,TRBV10-3,TGTGCCATCAGTACAGCGGAGATTCTATACGAGCAGTACTTC,CAISTAEILYEQYF
NA,TRBJ1-2,NA,18,TRBV5-1,TGCGCCAGCAGCCCACGGCTTCCGGGGTCTCACATGGGCCTTGGCTACACCTTC,CASSPRLPGSHMGLGYTF
NA,TRBJ2-1,NA,14,TRBV7-9,TGTGCCAGCAGGACGCAGGGCTCCTACAATGAGCAGTTCTTC,CASRTQGSYNEQFF
NA,TRBJ1-1,TRBD1,15,TRBV7-9,TGTGCCAGCAGGACTAAAGACAGGGGGAACACTGAAGCTTTCTTT,CASRTKDRGNTEAFF
NA,TRBJ1-4,NA,13,TRBV4-1,TGCGCCACTAGGGAGAGAACTAATGAAAAACTGTTTTTT,CATRERTNEKLFF
NA,TRBJ1-6,NA,13,TRBV2,TGTGCCAGCAGTCTCAGAAATAATTCACCCCTCCACTTT,CASSLRNNSPLHF
few,TRBJ1-2,TRBD1,13,TRBV10-3,TGTGCCATCAGTATACAGGGGACCTATGGCTACACCTTC,CAISIQGTYGYTF
NA,TRBJ1-5,NA,15,TRBV19,TGTGCCAGTAGTACCAGTGCAGGCGGCAATCAGCCCCAGCATTTT,CASSTSAGGNQPQHF
NA,TRBJ2-7,NA,13,TRBV7-8,TGTGCCAGCAGCCGGGGCGGGTCCTACGAGCAGTACTTC,CASSRGGSYEQYF
NA,TRBJ1-2,NA,15,TRBV9,TGTGCCAGCAGCCCCCGGACACAGGATCTCTATGGCTACACCTTC,CASSPRTQDLYGYTF
NA,TRBJ1-1,TRBD1,14,TRBV5-1,TGCGCCAGCAGCTCTAAGTCAGGGGGCACTGAAGCTTTCTTT,CASSSKSGGTEAFF
NA,TRBJ2-2,NA,15,TRBV3-1/TRBV3-2,TGTGCCAGCAGCCAAGACAGTCGGGGCACCGGGGAGCTGTTTTTT,CASSQDSRGTGELFF
NA,TRBJ2-5,TRBD2,13,TRBV7-9,TGTGCCAGCAGCGACGTCGGGGGGGAGACCCAGTACTTC,CASSDVGGETQYF
NA,TRBJ2-5,NA,13,TRBV28,TGTGCCAGCGGAGGTGGGTTCGGGGAGACCCAGTACTTC,CASGGGFGETQYF
NA,TRBJ2-1,NA,13,TRBV7-9,TGTGCCAGCAGCTTCGGGGGGCCCAATGAGCAGTTCTTC,CASSFGGPNEQFF
NA,TRBJ1-4,NA,18,TRBV5-1,TGCGCCAGCAGCTTACTCCCTCCTTCGGACAGCCTCAATGAAAAACTGTTTTTT,CASSLLPPSDSLNEKLFF
NA,TRBJ2-7,NA,12,TRBV28,TGTGCCAGCAGCTCTTTACGGTACGAGCAGTACTTC,CASSSLRYEQYF
once,TRBJ2-6,TRBD1,16,TRBV5-1,TGCGCCAGCTATAAACAGACAGGGTCTGGGGCCAACGTCCTGACTTTC,CASYKQTGSGANVLTF
NA,TRBJ2-3,TRBD2,16,TRBV5-4,TGTGCCAGCAGCGGCGCTAGCGGGCTGGGGACAGATACGCAGTATTTT,CASSGASGLGTDTQYF
NA,TRBJ1-1,NA,13,TRBV11-2,TGTGCCAGCAGCTTAGATATACGGGCGGGAGCTTTCTTT,CASSLDIRAGAFF
once,TRBJ2-5,TRBD2,15,TRBV7-2,TGTGCCAGCAGGGTAGCGGGAATCCTACAAGAGACCCAGTACTTC,CASRVAGILQETQYF
NA,TRBJ1-2,TRBD1,17,TRBV3-1/TRBV3-2,TGTGCCAGCAGCCAAGGTACCGGGGGGACAGGTGAGAGAGGCTACACCTTC,CASSQGTGGTGERGYTF
NA,TRBJ2-7,TRBD1,15,TRBV7-2,TGTGCCAGCAGGATAAACCCGACAGGGTCCTACGAGCAGTACTTC,CASRINPTGSYEQYF
NA,TRBJ2-5,TRBD1,16,TRBV7-9,TGTGCCAGCAGCTCCCTAAGACAGGGAGTAGGGGAGACCCAGTACTTC,CASSSLRQGVGETQYF
NA,TRBJ2-7,TRBD2,14,TRBV27,TGTGCCAGCAGTTTATTAGCGGGAGGCTACGAGCAGTACTTC,CASSLLAGGYEQYF
NA,TRBJ2-1,NA,15,TRBV6-2/TRBV6-3,TGTGCCAGCAGTTCGCAGGGAAAAGCCTACAATGAGCAGTTCTTC,CASSSQGKAYNEQFF
once,TRBJ1-6,TRBD1,14,TRBV27,TGTGCCAGCAGTACGGACAGGGGCCTTCCACCCCTCCACTTT,CASSTDRGLPPLHF
NA,TRBJ2-1,TRBD2,15,TRBV9,TGTGCCAGCAGCGAGGGGACTAGCGGGAGCTATGAGCAGTTCTTC,CASSEGTSGSYEQFF
NA,TRBJ2-7,NA,15,TRBV7-3,TGTGCCAGCAGCCAAACCGGGAGAAGTACCTACGAGCAGTACTTC,CASSQTGRSTYEQYF
NA,TRBJ1-2,NA,14,TRBV15,TGTGCCACCAGCAGAGGGCAGGCAAACTATGGCTACACCTTC,CATSRGQANYGYTF
once,TRBJ1-2,TRBD1,13,TRBV3-1/TRBV3-2,TGTGCCAGCAAAAGGACAGGGAACTATGGCTACACCTTC,CASKRTGNYGYTF